This entry concerns a single T cell receptor beta chain. Its antigen remains unknown. The data were obtained in a study of cytomegalovirus exposure and HLA in healthy donors. PCR was performed using 60 Vbeta and 13 Jbeta primers. Sequencing was performed with immunoSEQ multiplex PCR; in TCRdb, only in-frame clones are kept and a portion is missing. This repertoire shows some 110,000 clones, around 10% found once; its top ten account for more than 5%. Regarding the study as a whole: TCR beta V segments were, for the most part, productive about 87% or about 30% of the time in an earlier analysis. The authors later linked a missense DCLRE1C variant to TCR beta V- and J-gene trimming.

J lost 4 bases, V lost 0 bases, and 7 bases had no gene match. Looked up from germline, CDR1 is SGDLS and CDR2 is YYNGEE. The CDR3 spans 16 residues. Everyone who donated was a healthy bone marrow donor. There were likely unrecorded immune exposures, though donors were nominally healthy when sampled. The material sequenced was PBMCs. The TCR comes from a man in his forties or fifties in good health and CMV-seropositive. This chain connects TRBV9 to TRBJ2-1, with TRBD2 matching 7 bases. The CDR3 nucleotides read TGTGCCAGCAGCGTAGCTGGACTAGTTCTGTACAATGAGCAGTTCTTC. Translating gives CASSVAGLVLYNEQFF.